The following is a T cell receptor (beta chain) sequence with its context. The antigen remains unidentified. The data stem from a study of CD8 T cells in ankylosing spondylitis. Overall study findings and caveats: What seemed typical of ankylosing spondylitis blood was a TCR beta motif built from several highly homologous variants.

The CDR3 has 14 residues. With 3 bases clipped from V and 3 bases from J, the junction kept 2 bases outside the gene matches. TCRdb called the 5' RACE reads again in MiXCR, with one record for every CDR3 protein. Of approximately 88,000 distinct CDR3 sequences in the sample, around 10% were seen once. This clonotype was sampled from a male donor with ankylosing spondylitis or in good health (not recorded which). The chain combines TRBV12-3 or TRBV12-4 with TRBJ2-5; TRBD1 matches 9 bases. The sequenced material came from blood, either unsorted or a sorted T cell fraction (not recorded which). CDR3 in amino acids: CASSLGTGKETQYF. CDR3 DNA: TGTGCCAGCAGTTTGGGGACAGGGAAAGAGACCCAGTACTTC.